A selection of T cell receptor beta chains follows, all from one sample in a study of PD-1 blockade in classical Hodgkin lymphoma. Here immunoSEQ multiplex PCR was the method, and the copy in TCRdb shows in-frame clones only, minus some. The data show 20,000 to 25,000 clones, approximately 89% seen once. Material for sequencing was CD4+ T cells from blood. The receptors shown here come from a human donor with classical Hodgkin lymphoma. The CDR3 runs from the conserved cysteine through the conserved F or W. The order of the fields is clone size, J gene, V gene, D gene, CDR3 protein. A D gene is named only where the DNA matches it firmly. Only part of the rows carry a size: once, few, many, or a class if the clone is expanded.

- | TRBJ1-4 | TRBV5-1 | - | CASSLTGTNEKLFF
- | TRBJ2-3 | TRBV27 | TRBD2 | CASSWSGGVTDTQYF
once | TRBJ2-7 | TRBV5-6 | - | CASSLAGRGPYEQYF
- | TRBJ2-5 | TRBV5-4 | - | CASSLDPPAEDDF
- | - | TRBV4-1 | - | CASSQEPLWEGSEQYF
once | TRBJ1-4 | TRBV18 | - | CASSLGVTEKLFF
- | TRBJ2-7 | TRBV9 | TRBD2 | CASSVGTSGYYEQYF
- | TRBJ1-1 | TRBV30 | - | CAWSVLLRAKWDTEAFF
- | TRBJ2-1 | TRBV7-9 | - | CASSLGSSDEQFF
- | TRBJ1-2 | TRBV27 | - | CASSLTNGYGYTF
- | TRBJ1-5 | TRBV6-1 | - | CASSETASNQPQHF
- | TRBJ2-7 | TRBV5-4 | TRBD2 | CASSLASGTSSYEQYF
- | TRBJ2-7 | TRBV4-2 | TRBD2 | CASSLAGSGFGYEQYF
- | TRBJ2-7 | TRBV19 | TRBD1 | CASSMGTGVYEQYF
- | TRBJ1-5 | TRBV30 | - | CAWNREGLNGNQPQHF
- | TRBJ1-2 | TRBV7-2 | - | CASSLVGFTYGYTF
- | TRBJ2-5 | TRBV12-5 | - | CASGWTGETQYF
once | TRBJ1-5 | TRBV27 | TRBD1 | CASRGQGYNQPQHF
- | TRBJ1-2 | TRBV6-1 | - | CASSEARVGGYTF
- | TRBJ2-2 | TRBV4-3 | - | CASSQDPGTGELFF
- | TRBJ2-7 | TRBV2 | - | CASSEASYEQYF
- | TRBJ2-3 | TRBV5-1 | - | CASGGSPTDTQYF
- | TRBJ2-2 | TRBV10-3 | - | CAIRGLNTGELFF
- | TRBJ1-1 | TRBV5-4 | TRBD1 | CASSAPDREAFF
- | TRBJ2-7 | TRBV7-2 | - | CASSIRDYEQYF
- | TRBJ2-7 | TRBV27 | - | CASSLSIVTSYEQYF
- | TRBJ1-2 | TRBV7-8 | - | CASSFGDSNSYGYTF
- | TRBJ1-1 | TRBV5-6 | - | CASSLVSADDTEAFF
- | TRBJ1-2 | TRBV4-2 | TRBD1 | CASSQDRGRNGYTF
- | TRBJ2-5 | TRBV18 | - | CASSPQVSSGDIQETQYF
- | TRBJ1-2 | TRBV7-8 | - | CASSDIGQTLSYTF
- | TRBJ1-5 | TRBV28 | TRBD1 | CASSVPGQGNQPQHF
once | TRBJ2-7 | TRBV18 | - | CASSPNPLSGVSYEQYF
- | TRBJ2-7 | TRBV5-6 | - | CASSPPDSSYEQYF
- | TRBJ1-2 | TRBV7-2 | - | CASSFRGVVYGYTF
- | TRBJ2-7 | TRBV7-9 | - | CASSLAGGSSYEQYF
- | TRBJ1-3 | TRBV18 | TRBD1 | CASSPGTDGNTIYF